This TCR beta chain was sequenced in a study of technical replicates of blood from a handful of donors. Germline V gene data show CDR1 as SGDLS and CDR2 as YYNGEE. Trimming removed 3 bases at V and 2 bases at J, with 12 bases between. CDR3 length: 14 residues. The assay was immunoSEQ multiplex PCR, and TCRdb's table has in-frame clones only and misses some. The sample contains about 78,000 clones, more than 85% of which appear only once. Sequencing input: T cells isolated from PBMCs. The receptor was derived from a human donor in good health. The chain is built from TRBV9 and TRBJ2-7; TRBD1 might be the D (6 bases). CDR3 coding DNA: TGTGCCAGCAGCGAACAGGGTAGGCCCTACGAGCAGTACTTC. As protein: CASSEQGRPYEQYF.